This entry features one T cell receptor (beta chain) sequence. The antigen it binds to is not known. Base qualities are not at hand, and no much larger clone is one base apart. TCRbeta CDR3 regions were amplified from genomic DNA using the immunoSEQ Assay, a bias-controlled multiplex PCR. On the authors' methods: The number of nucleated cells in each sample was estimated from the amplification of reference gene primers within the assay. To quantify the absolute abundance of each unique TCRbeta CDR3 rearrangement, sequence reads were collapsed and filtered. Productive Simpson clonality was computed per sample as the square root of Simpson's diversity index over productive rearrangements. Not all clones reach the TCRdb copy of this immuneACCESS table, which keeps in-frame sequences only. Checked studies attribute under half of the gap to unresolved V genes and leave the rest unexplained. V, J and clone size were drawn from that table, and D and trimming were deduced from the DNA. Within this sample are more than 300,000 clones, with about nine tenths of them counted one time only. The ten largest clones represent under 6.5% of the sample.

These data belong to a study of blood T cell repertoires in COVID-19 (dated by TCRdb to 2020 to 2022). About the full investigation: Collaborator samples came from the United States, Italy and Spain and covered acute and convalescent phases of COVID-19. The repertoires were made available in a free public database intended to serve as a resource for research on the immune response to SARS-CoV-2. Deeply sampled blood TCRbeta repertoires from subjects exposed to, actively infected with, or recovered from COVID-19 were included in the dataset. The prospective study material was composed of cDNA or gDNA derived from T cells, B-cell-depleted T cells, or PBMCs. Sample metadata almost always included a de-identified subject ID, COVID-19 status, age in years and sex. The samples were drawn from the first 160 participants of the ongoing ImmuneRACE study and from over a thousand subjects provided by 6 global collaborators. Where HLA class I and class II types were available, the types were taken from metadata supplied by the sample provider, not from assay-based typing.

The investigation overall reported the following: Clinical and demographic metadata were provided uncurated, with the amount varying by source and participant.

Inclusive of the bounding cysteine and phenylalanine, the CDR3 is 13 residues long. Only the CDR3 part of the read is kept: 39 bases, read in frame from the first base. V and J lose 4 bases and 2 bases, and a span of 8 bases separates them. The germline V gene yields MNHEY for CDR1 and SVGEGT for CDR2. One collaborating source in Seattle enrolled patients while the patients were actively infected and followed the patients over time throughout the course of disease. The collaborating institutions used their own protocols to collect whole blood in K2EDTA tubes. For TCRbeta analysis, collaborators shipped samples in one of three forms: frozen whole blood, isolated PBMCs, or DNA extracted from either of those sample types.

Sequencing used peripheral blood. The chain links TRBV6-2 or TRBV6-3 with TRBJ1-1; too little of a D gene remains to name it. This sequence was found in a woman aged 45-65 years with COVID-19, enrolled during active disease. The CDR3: CASSLGLNTEAFF. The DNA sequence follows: TGTGCCAGCAGTTTAGGACTCAACACTGAAGCTTTCTTT.